A selection of T cell receptor beta chains follows, all from one sample in a study of blood T cell repertoires in COVID-19. The protocol was immunoSEQ multiplex PCR, while the TCRdb copy is restricted to in-frame clones and leaves out a portion. The sample comprises 100,000 to 150,000 clones, around 80% of which are singletons, and 2% to 2.5% rests with the top ten. Source material: PBMCs or T cells enriched from blood (not recorded which). Receptors were obtained from a man aged 40-50 years with acute COVID-19. Each CDR3 is given with its conserved first and last residue. The order of the fields is J gene, V gene, D gene, clone size, CDR3 DNA, CDR3 protein. A D gene is named only where the DNA matches it firmly. Clone size appears in some rows only: once, few, many, or a class for an expanded clone.

TRBJ1-2 TRBV28 TRBD1 - TGTGCCAGCAGTTTCGGGGTGGACAGGATGCATAACTATGGCTACACCTTC CASSFGVDRMHNYGYTF
TRBJ2-5 TRBV30 TRBD1 - TGTGCCTGGAGTCGAGACAGGGAAGAGACCCAGTACTTC CAWSRDREETQYF
TRBJ2-5 TRBV30 TRBD2 - TGTGCCTGGGACTTCGGGACTAGCGCCCAAGAGACCCAGTACTTC CAWDFGTSAQETQYF
TRBJ1-3 TRBV30 - - TGTGCCTGGAGTGGTCCAGGAAACACCATATATTTT CAWSGPGNTIYF
TRBJ2-1 TRBV7-3 - - TGTGCCAGCAGCTTAGAGGGTGCCTACAATGAGCAGTTCTTC CASSLEGAYNEQFF
TRBJ1-5 TRBV6-1 - - TGTGCCAGCAGTGAAGCGACGACGGGGAATCAGCCCCAGCATTTT CASSEATTGNQPQHF
TRBJ2-3 TRBV24-1 TRBD2 - TGTGCCACCAGTGATTCGAAGACTAGCACCCGCCCCACAGATACGCAGTATTTT CATSDSKTSTRPTDTQYF
TRBJ2-7 TRBV6-5 TRBD2 few TGTGCCAGCATTGCTAGCGGGGGGTTTTCCTACGAGCAGTACTTC CASIASGGFSYEQYF
TRBJ2-2 TRBV5-1 TRBD2 - TGCGCCAGCAGCTCGTCACTAGCGGGAGCCGGGGAGCTGTTTTTT CASSSSLAGAGELFF
TRBJ2-1 TRBV2 TRBD1 many TGTGCCAGCAGCCGGGACAGGCGCTACAATGAGCAGTTCTTC CASSRDRRYNEQFF
TRBJ2-7 TRBV7-3 TRBD1 - TGTGCCAGCAGCTTACAGACAGGGATGGACTACGAGCAGTACTTC CASSLQTGMDYEQYF
TRBJ1-2 TRBV11-2 - once TGTGCCAGCAGCTTCACTACAGGGCTAAACTATGGCTACACCTTC CASSFTTGLNYGYTF
TRBJ1-2 TRBV30 TRBD1 few TGTGCCTGGAGTGTACAGACAGGGGGTTATGGCTACACCTTC CAWSVQTGGYGYTF
TRBJ2-2 TRBV11-2 - - TGTGCCAGCAGCTTAGGCCGGGGTCCAAACACCGGGGAGCTGTTTTTT CASSLGRGPNTGELFF
TRBJ2-5 TRBV11-3 - many TGTGCCAGCAGCTCCAGGATCGGAGAGACCCAGTACTTC CASSSRIGETQYF
TRBJ2-2 TRBV10-3 - - TGTGCCATCAGTGACACTAGGGTAAACACCGGGGAGCTGTTTTTT CAISDTRVNTGELFF
TRBJ2-5 TRBV5-1 - - TGCGCCAGCAGTCCCGAGGCGGTGACCCAGTACTTC CASSPEAVTQYF
TRBJ1-4 TRBV15 - - TGTGCCACCAGCAGACCCCAAGACAGTTACACGAATGAAAAACTGTTTTTT CATSRPQDSYTNEKLFF
TRBJ1-1 TRBV19 - few TGTGCCAGTAGTAACTTACAGAGATCTGAAGCTTTCTTT CASSNLQRSEAFF
TRBJ1-1 TRBV10-3 - - TGTGCCATCAGTGAGTGGGGGGGGGCAAACACTGAAGCTTTCTTT CAISEWGGANTEAFF
TRBJ2-1 TRBV5-4 - - TGTGCCAGCAGCTTGGGTCTAGTCTACAATGAGCAGTTCTTC CASSLGLVYNEQFF
TRBJ1-2 TRBV5-1 - - TGCGCCAGCAGCTTGGCAGGGGCGGACTATGGCTACACCTTC CASSLAGADYGYTF
TRBJ2-1 TRBV9 TRBD2 - TGTGCCAGCAGCGACAGACTAGCGGGGCTCCACAATGAGCAGTTCTTC CASSDRLAGLHNEQFF
TRBJ2-7 TRBV4-1 TRBD2 - TGCGCCAGCAGCCAAATGGGCGGGGGGGCGTACGAGCAGTACTTC CASSQMGGGAYEQYF
TRBJ2-1 TRBV27 TRBD1 few TGTGCCAGCAGTTCGAACCAGGGGGCGGCGCAGTTCTTC CASSSNQGAAQFF
TRBJ1-4 TRBV9 TRBD1 few TGTGCCAGCAGCACCCAGGGGGTAACTAATGAAAAACTGTTTTTT CASSTQGVTNEKLFF
TRBJ1-5 TRBV7-9 TRBD1 - TGTGCCAGCAGCGGCGGACAGGGGGCCGGGTCAAGCAATCAGCCCCAGCATTTT CASSGGQGAGSSNQPQHF
TRBJ2-1 TRBV25-1 - - TGTGCCAGCAGTGCCGCAGGTTCCTACAATGAGCAGTTCTTC CASSAAGSYNEQFF
TRBJ2-2 TRBV5-1 - - TGCGCCAGCAGCTCTTCGCGGGAGAACACCGGGGAGCTGTTTTTT CASSSSRENTGELFF
TRBJ2-1 TRBV5-8 - - TGTGCCAGCAGCTCCACCGAACTAGGGAAGCAGTTCTTC CASSSTELGKQFF
TRBJ1-1 TRBV6-4 - few TGTGCCAGCAGTGACACAGTACAGTCTGAAGCTTTCTTT CASSDTVQSEAFF
TRBJ1-2 TRBV29-1 - - TGCAGCGTTGATGATGGGGAGGCTGGCGGCTACACCTTC CSVDDGEAGGYTF
TRBJ1-1 TRBV19 - - TGTGCCAGTAGTTGGGGAAGGGGTACGGAAAACACTGAAGCTTTCTTT CASSWGRGTENTEAFF
TRBJ1-2 TRBV7-3 TRBD1 - TGTGCCAGCAGCCGCATTCCGGGACAGGGGGCTCCCACCTTC CASSRIPGQGAPTF
TRBJ2-7 TRBV5-4 TRBD1 - TGTGCCAGCAGCTTGGGTGCAGGGGGCCTGTACGAGCAGTACTTC CASSLGAGGLYEQYF
TRBJ2-7 TRBV7-9 TRBD1 - TGTGCCAGCAGCCCGGGCCTAGGGGGCAAAGCGATCGAGCAGTACTTC CASSPGLGGKAIEQYF
TRBJ1-2 TRBV2 - - TGTGCCAGTGAACAGGATTATTCTTATGGCTACACCTTC CASEQDYSYGYTF
TRBJ2-7 TRBV6-6 TRBD2 - TGTGCCAGCAGTTCGCAGGGAGGGTACGAGCAGTACTTC CASSSQGGYEQYF
TRBJ2-1 TRBV27 - - - CASSYILEPYNEQFF
TRBJ2-3 TRBV4-2 TRBD2 - TGTGCCAGCAGCCCAGGGACTAGTAGTCTGTATTTT CASSPGTSSLYF
TRBJ1-4 TRBV3-1/TRBV3-2 TRBD1 - TGTGCCAGCAGCCGGACAGGGGCGGGTGAAAAACTGTTTTTT CASSRTGAGEKLFF
TRBJ2-5 TRBV6-5 TRBD1 - TGTGCCATCAACCGGGACAGGGTACAAGAGACCCAGTACTTC CAINRDRVQETQYF
TRBJ2-7 TRBV18 TRBD2 - TGTGCCAGCTCACCTGGGACTAGCGCAGCCTACGAGCAGTACTTC CASSPGTSAAYEQYF
TRBJ1-2 TRBV5-4 - many TGTGCCAGCAGCTTCCCCGACAGAGGATACCCTCACACCTTC CASSFPDRGYPHTF
TRBJ1-2 TRBV5-4 TRBD1 - TGTGCCAGCAGCTTTACGGGACAGGTTTATGGCTACACCTTC CASSFTGQVYGYTF
TRBJ1-4 TRBV5-1 - - TGCGCCAGCAGCTTGGATCGGAATGAAAAACTGTTTTTT CASSLDRNEKLFF
TRBJ1-2 TRBV18 TRBD1 - TGTGCCAGCTCACCTTACGACAGGGGCGGCTATGGCTACACCTTC CASSPYDRGGYGYTF
TRBJ2-7 TRBV7-3 TRBD2 - TGTGCCAGCAGCTTAATAGCGGCGGGAGGCGAGCAGTACTTC CASSLIAAGGEQYF
TRBJ1-5 TRBV3-1/TRBV3-2 - - TGTGCCAGCAGCCAGGGGGGGGGCAATCAGCCCCAGCATTTT CASSQGGGNQPQHF
TRBJ2-2 TRBV29-1 TRBD2 - TGCAGCGCCGTAGCGGGGGGGTTGAACTCCGGGGAGCTGTTTTTT CSAVAGGLNSGELFF
TRBJ1-5 TRBV7-2 TRBD1 - TGTGCCAGCAGCCCCGGGACAGGGGTACAGCCCCAGCATTTT CASSPGTGVQPQHF
TRBJ2-4 TRBV6-5 - - TGTGCCAGCATCGAAAGGGGGGCCAAAAACATTCAGTACTTC CASIERGAKNIQYF
TRBJ1-2 TRBV27 TRBD1 few TGTGCCAGCAGTTTATCCCTCGGACAGGGGGACTACACCTTC CASSLSLGQGDYTF
TRBJ1-2 TRBV19 TRBD1 - TGTGCCAGTAGGTCCGACAGGGACTATGGCTACACCTTC CASRSDRDYGYTF
TRBJ2-6 TRBV5-1 TRBD1 - TGCGCCAGCAGCTTTAGGACAGGGACCCGCTCTGGGGCCAACGTCCTGACTTTC CASSFRTGTRSGANVLTF